This paragraph covers one T cell receptor beta chain sequence. Clones were read by immunoSEQ multiplex PCR, and TCRdb kept only the in-frame ones, dropping some. There are more than 200,000 clones in the sample; nearly 90% occur only once, and about a tenth lies in the top ten. These data originate in a study of blood T cell repertoires in COVID-19. This CDR3 region has 14 residues. Germline V gene sequence: CDR1 MNHEY, CDR2 SVGAGI. The V end lost 2 bases, the J end lost 2 bases, and 10 bases lay between the germline ends. Sample: PBMCs or T cells enriched from blood (not recorded which). The gene calls are TRBV6-5 and TRBJ2-7; D might be TRBD2 (5 bases). This receptor was taken from a young man who had recovered from COVID-19. As DNA, the CDR3 is TGTGCCAGCAGTTACGGACTTAGGGCCTACGAGCAGTACTTC. Amino acid sequence: CASSYGLRAYEQYF.